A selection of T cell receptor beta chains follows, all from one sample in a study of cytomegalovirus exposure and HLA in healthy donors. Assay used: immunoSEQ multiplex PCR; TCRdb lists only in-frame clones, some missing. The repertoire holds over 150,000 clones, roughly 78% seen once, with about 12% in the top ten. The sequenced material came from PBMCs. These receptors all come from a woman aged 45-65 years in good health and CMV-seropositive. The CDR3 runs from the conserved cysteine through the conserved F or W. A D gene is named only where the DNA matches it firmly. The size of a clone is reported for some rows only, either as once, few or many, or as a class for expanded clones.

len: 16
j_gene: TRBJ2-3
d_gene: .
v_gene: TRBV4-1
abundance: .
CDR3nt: TGCGCCAGCAGCCAAGGGCGCGCGGTCAGCACAGATACGCAGTATTTT
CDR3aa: CASSQGRAVSTDTQYF

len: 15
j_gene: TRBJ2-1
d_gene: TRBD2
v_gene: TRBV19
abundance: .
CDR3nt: TGTGCCAGTAGTATAGCCGGCGGGGGGGCAGTTGAGCAGTTCTTC
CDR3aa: CASSIAGGGAVEQFF

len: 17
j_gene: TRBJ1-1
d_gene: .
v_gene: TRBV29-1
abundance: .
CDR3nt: TGCAGCGCTGGAGGGTTTGCTCTTGAAAATTGGGACACTGAAGCTTTCTTT
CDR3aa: CSAGGFALENWDTEAFF

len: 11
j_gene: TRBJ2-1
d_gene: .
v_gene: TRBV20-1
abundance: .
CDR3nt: TGCAGTGCTAGTGACTGGAATGAGCAGTTCTTC
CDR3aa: CSASDWNEQFF

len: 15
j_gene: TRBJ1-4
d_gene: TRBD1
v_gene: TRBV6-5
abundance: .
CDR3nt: TGTGCCAGCAGAGAACAGGGGGCGGAAGGTGAAAAACTGTTTTTT
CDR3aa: CASREQGAEGEKLFF

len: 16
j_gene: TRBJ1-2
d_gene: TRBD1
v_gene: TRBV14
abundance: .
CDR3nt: TGTGCCAGCAGCCCAAAGAAGATAGGGGGCATGCGGGGCTACACCTTC
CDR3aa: CASSPKKIGGMRGYTF

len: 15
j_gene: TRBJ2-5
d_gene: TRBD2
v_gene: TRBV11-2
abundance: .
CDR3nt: TGTGCCAGCAGCACTAGCGGATCACTCCCGGAGACCCAGTACTTC
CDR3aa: CASSTSGSLPETQYF

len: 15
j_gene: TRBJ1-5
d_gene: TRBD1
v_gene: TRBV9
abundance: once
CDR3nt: TGTGCCAGCAGCGGTGACAGGGATAGCAATCAGCCCCAGCATTTT
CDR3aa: CASSGDRDSNQPQHF

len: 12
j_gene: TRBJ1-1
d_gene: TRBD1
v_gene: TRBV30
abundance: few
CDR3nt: TGTGCCTGGTTAAGACAGGGGACTGAAGCTTTCTTT
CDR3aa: CAWLRQGTEAFF

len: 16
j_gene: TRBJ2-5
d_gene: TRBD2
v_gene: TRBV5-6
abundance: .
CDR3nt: TGTGCCAGCAGCTTGAAGAAAGCGGGGGGTCAAGAGACCCAGTACTTC
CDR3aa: CASSLKKAGGQETQYF

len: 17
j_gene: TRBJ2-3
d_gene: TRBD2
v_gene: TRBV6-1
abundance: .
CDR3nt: TGTGCCAGCAGTGAAGCGGGAAGCGGGGGGCGCACAGATACGCAGTATTTT
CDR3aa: CASSEAGSGGRTDTQYF

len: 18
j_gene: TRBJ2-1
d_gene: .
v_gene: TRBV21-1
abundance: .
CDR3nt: TGTGCCAGCAGCAAAAAGGGACATAGGGGGCAGGGAAAGGATGAGCAGTTCTTC
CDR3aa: CASSKKGHRGQGKDEQFF

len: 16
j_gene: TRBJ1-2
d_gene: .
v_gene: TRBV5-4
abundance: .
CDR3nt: TGTGCCAGCAGCTTCGAGACAGGAAGGACTAACTATGGCTACACCTTC
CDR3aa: CASSFETGRTNYGYTF

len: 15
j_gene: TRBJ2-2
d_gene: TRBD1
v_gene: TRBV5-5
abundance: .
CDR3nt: TGTGCCAGCAGCTCGTGGACAGGGCGGGGCGGGGAGCTGTTTTTT
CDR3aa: CASSSWTGRGGELFF

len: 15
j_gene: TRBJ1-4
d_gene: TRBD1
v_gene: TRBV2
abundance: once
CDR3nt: TGTGCCAGCAGTCGGGACAGGCTCTCAAATGAAAAACTGTTTTTT
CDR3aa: CASSRDRLSNEKLFF

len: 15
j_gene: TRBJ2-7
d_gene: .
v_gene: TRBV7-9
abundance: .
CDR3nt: TGTGCCAGCAGCTTAGGGCGACTAGAGGTAGACGAGCAGTACTTC
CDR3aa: CASSLGRLEVDEQYF

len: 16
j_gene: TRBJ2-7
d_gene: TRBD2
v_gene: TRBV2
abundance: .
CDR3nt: TGTGCCAGCAGCGGGGGGGGACTAGCGGGGTCTCACGAGCAGTACTTC
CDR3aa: CASSGGGLAGSHEQYF

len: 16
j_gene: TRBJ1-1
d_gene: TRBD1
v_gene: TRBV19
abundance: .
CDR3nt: TGTGCCAGCGCCAGAATTTCCGGGACAGGGGGGTCTGAAGCTTTCTTT
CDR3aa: CASARISGTGGSEAFF

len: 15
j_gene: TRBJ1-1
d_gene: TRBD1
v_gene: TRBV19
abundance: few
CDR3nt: TGTGCCAGTAGTATTGGACAGGCGCAAGTAACTGAAGCTTTCTTT
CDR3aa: CASSIGQAQVTEAFF

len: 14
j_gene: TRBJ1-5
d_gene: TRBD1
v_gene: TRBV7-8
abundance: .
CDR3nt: TGTGCCAGCACCCGAGACAGGGGGAATCAGCCCCAGCATTTT
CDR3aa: CASTRDRGNQPQHF

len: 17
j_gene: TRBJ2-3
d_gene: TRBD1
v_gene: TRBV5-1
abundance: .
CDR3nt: TGCGCCAGCAGCTTACCTACCGGGACAGGGGCCACAGATACGCAGTATTTT
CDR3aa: CASSLPTGTGATDTQYF

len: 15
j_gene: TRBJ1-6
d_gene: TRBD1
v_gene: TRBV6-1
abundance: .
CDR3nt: TGTGCCAGCAGTGCCATGACAGGGGATAATTCACCCCTCCACTTT
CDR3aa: CASSAMTGDNSPLHF

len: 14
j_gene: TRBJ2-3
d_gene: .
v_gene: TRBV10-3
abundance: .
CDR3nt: TGTGCCATCAGCACCTCTAAAGCCGGAGATACGCAGTATTTT
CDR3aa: CAISTSKAGDTQYF

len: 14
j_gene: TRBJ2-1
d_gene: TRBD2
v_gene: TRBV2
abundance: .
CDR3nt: TGTGCCAGCAGTGAAACCCCCCGACTAGCCATAGTGTTCTTC
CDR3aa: CASSETPRLAIVFF

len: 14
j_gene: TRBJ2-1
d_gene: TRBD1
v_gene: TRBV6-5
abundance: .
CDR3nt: TGTGCCAGCAGTCTTTACAACAGGGGCAATGAGCAGTTCTTC
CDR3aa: CASSLYNRGNEQFF

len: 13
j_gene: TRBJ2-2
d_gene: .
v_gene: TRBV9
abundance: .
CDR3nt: TGTGCCAGCAGCGTAGGAGGCACCGGGGAGCTGTTTTTT
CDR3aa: CASSVGGTGELFF

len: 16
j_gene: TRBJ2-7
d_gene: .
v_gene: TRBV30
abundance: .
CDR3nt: TGTGCCTGGGATCACAGGGCACACATCAACTCCTACGAGCAGTACTTC
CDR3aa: CAWDHRAHINSYEQYF

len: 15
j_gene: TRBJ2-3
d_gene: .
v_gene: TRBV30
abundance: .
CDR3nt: TGTGCCTGGAGTGGAGGGGGGGCGAGGGGGGATACGCAGTATTTT
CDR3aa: CAWSGGGARGDTQYF

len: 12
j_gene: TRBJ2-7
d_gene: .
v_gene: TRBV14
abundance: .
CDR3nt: TGTGCCAGCAGCTCTACCTCCTACGAGCAGTACTTC
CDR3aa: CASSSTSYEQYF

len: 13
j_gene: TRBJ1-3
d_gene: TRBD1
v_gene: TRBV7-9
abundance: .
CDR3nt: TGTGCCAGCAGCCCAGGGGGGAAAAACACCATATATTTT
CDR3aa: CASSPGGKNTIYF

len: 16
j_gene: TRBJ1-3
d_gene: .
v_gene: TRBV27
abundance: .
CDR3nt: TGTGCCAGCTCCCATGAGAACCGGAGCTCTGGAAACACCATATATTTT
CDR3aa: CASSHENRSSGNTIYF

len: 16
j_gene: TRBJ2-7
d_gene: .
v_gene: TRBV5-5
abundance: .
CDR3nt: TGTGCCAGCAGCTTCACCACACAGGGATCATCCCACGAGCAGTACTTC
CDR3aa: CASSFTTQGSSHEQYF

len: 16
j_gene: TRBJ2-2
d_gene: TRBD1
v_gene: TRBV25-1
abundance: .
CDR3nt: TGTGCCAGCAGTGAATTGGGGACAGGACTCGACGGGGAGCTGTTTTTT
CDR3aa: CASSELGTGLDGELFF

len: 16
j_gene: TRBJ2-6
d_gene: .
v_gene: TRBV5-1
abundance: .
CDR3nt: TGCGCCAGCAGCTTGGGGGGCTACTCTGGGGCCAACGTCCTGACTTTC
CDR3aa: CASSLGGYSGANVLTF

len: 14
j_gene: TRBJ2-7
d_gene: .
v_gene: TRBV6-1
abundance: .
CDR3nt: TGTGCCAGCAGTTGGACAGAGGGCTCCTACGAGCAGTACTTC
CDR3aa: CASSWTEGSYEQYF

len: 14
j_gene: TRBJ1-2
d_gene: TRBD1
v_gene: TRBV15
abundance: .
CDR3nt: TGTGCCACCAGCAGAGACAGGGGGCGTTATGGCTACACCTTC
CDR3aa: CATSRDRGRYGYTF

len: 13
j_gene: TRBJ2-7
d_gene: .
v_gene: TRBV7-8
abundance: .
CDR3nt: TGTGCCAGCAGCTCTGGACACGGCTACGAGCAGTACTTC
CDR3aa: CASSSGHGYEQYF

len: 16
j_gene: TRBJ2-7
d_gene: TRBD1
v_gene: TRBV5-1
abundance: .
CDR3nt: TGCGCCAGCAGCCCCCTTAGTCAGGGGGCGTCCTACGAGCAGTACTTC
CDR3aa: CASSPLSQGASYEQYF

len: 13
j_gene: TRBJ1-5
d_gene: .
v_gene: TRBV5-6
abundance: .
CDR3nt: TGTGCCAGCAGCTTGGCAGTCAATCAGCCCCAGCATTTT
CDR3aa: CASSLAVNQPQHF

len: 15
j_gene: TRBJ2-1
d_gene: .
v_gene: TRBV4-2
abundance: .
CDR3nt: TGTGCCAGCAGCCCCCTCCGGGGAGATTACAATGAGCAGTTCTTC
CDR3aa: CASSPLRGDYNEQFF

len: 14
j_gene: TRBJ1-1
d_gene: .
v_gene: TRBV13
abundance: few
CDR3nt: TGTGCCAGCAGCTTCGGACGGACTAACACTGAAGCTTTCTTT
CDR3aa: CASSFGRTNTEAFF

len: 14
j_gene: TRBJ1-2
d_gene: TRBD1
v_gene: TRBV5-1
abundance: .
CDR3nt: TGCGCCAGCAGCTTAGGACAGGGTTTAGCTGGCTACACCTTC
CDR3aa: CASSLGQGLAGYTF

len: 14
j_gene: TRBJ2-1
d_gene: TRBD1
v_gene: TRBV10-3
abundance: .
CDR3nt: TGTGCCATAACGGACCAGGGGGACTACAATGAGCAGTTCTTC
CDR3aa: CAITDQGDYNEQFF